What follows are 20 T cell receptor beta chains derived from one specimen sequenced in a study of response to subunit inactivated influenza vaccine (dated by TCRdb to 2016 to 2018). The method behind the library was RT-PCR. Sequenced using an Illumina HiSeq 2500. The public reads were quality trimmed at Q25 with fastp and then assembled into clones with MiXCR by TCRdb, keeping productive beta chains. Under each unique CDR3 protein, matching rows form one entry showing the most common genes and DNA. Across this sample there are 600,000 to 850,000 distinct CDR3 sequences, with around 15% seen only once. Jointly, the top ten make up around 7.6% of the sample. This material consisted of PBMCs from blood, taken approximately 15 days before vaccination. These receptors were obtained from a man aged 45-60 years who received an inactivated influenza vaccine. Donor details come from another sample of the same person, matched by shared clones.

The chain couples TRBV7-7 to TRBJ2-7; a weak D match, TRBD1 (5 bases). This CDR3 region has 14 residues. Per germline, CDR1 SSHAT and CDR2 FNYEAQ (reference sequence). Trimming cost V 3 bases and J 2 bases, with 11 bases left between them. The CDR3 protein is CASSLGPDTYEQYF. The CDR3 DNA reads TGTGCCAGCAGCTTGGGGCCGGACACCTACGAGCAGTACTTC.

The gene calls are TRBV7-9 and TRBJ2-1, with 8 bases matching TRBD1. Germline V lookup: CDR1 SEHNR, CDR2 FQNEAQ (reference sequence). The CDR3 is made up of 14 amino acids. With 5 bases clipped from V and 6 bases from J, the junction kept 6 bases outside the gene matches. The CDR3 DNA sequence: TGTGCCAGCAGCGTTGTTACAGGGGGCAATGAGCAGTTCTTC. It encodes CASSVVTGGNEQFF. Full variable domain (missing parts from reference TRBV7-9 and TRBJ2-1): DTGVSQNPRHKITKRGQNVTFRCDPISEHNRLYWYRQTLGQGPEFLTYFQNEAQLEKSRLLSDRFSAERPKGSFSTLEIQRTEQGDSAMYLCASSVVTGGNEQFFGPGTRLTVL.

Written as DNA, the CDR3 is TGCGCCAGCAGTGATCCAGGGTCGGGTCAGCCCCAGCATTTT. It encodes CASSDPGSGQPQHF. This chain uses TRBV10-2 with TRBJ1-5; a weak D match, TRBD1 (5 bases). Trimming shortened V by 3 bases and J by 6 bases, and 12 bases separated the two germline ends. Germline CDR1 is WSHSY and CDR2 is SAAADI. The length of the CDR3 is 14 residues.

This chain connects TRBV7-9 to TRBJ2-1, with TRBD2 matching 12 bases. The J segment lost 4 bases and the V segment lost 1 base, leaving 5 bases of the junction unmatched. This CDR3 comprises 17 residues. Germline values: CDR1 SEHNR, CDR2 FQNEAQ (reference sequence). The CDR3 is CASSLDGLAGTYNEQFF. The CDR3 DNA is TGTGCCAGCAGCTTAGATGGACTAGCGGGAACATACAATGAGCAGTTCTTC.

V and J are TRBV6-2 or TRBV6-3 and TRBJ2-1; 8 bases agree with TRBD2. The CDR3 totals 14 residues. Germline CDR1 and CDR2: MNHEY and SVGEGT. Trimming at V came to 8 bases and at J to 7 bases, leaving 10 bases not matched to a gene. The CDR3: CASHSGASGNEQFF. The CDR3 DNA reads TGTGCCAGCCATAGCGGGGCGTCTGGGAATGAGCAGTTCTTC.

Many counts were recorded for this clonotype. The chain couples TRBV12-3 or TRBV12-4 to TRBJ2-3, with D hard to call. The CDR3 is 15 residues long. Between the trimmed V and J ends, which lost 3 bases and 1 base, there was a span of 11 bases. CDR3 coding DNA: TGTGCCAGCAGTTTTTCAGGCAGCCGCACAGATACGCAGTATTTT. Translated: CASSFSGSRTDTQYF.

The sample holds many counts of this clonotype. The chain recombines TRBV18 with TRBJ2-1; D call uncertain. Germline V CDR1 and CDR2: KGHSH, LQKENI. This CDR3 has 12 amino acids. The V end was cut by 8 bases, the J end by 7 bases, with 12 bases between. The DNA of the CDR3 is TGTGCCAGCAGTCCGACTCGTAATGAGCAGTTCTTC. Amino acids: CASSPTRNEQFF.

In its sample, this clonotype was seen many times. The chain has TRBV20-1 and TRBJ2-1, with D possibly matching TRBD2 (5 bases). The germline V gene encodes CDR1 DFQATT and CDR2 SNEGSKA (reference sequence). The CDR3 extends over 14 amino acids. V was clipped by 6 bases and J by 7 bases, with 19 bases between them. CDR3 region: CSAAPRGSVNEQFF. In DNA form, the CDR3 reads TGCAGTGCAGCCCCCCGGGGTAGCGTTAATGAGCAGTTCTTC.

At least ten counts were recorded for this clonotype. The V and J genes are TRBV6-2 or TRBV6-3 and TRBJ2-1; D uncertain. The V end lost 6 bases, the J end lost 8 bases, and 11 bases lay between the germline ends. CDR1 is MNHEY, CDR2 SVGEGT, per germline. The CDR3 has 12 amino acids. CDR3: CASSSYWDEQFF. CDR3 bases: TGTGCCAGCAGCTCATACTGGGATGAGCAGTTCTTC.

In this sample, this clonotype turned up many times. The chain uses TRBV10-3 and TRBJ2-1; 11 nucleotides align to TRBD2. CDR3 length equals 19 residues. The germline V gene encodes CDR1 ENHRY and CDR2 SYGVKD. V dropped 4 bases and J dropped 9; count of bases not matched to a gene: 20. The CDR3 DNA sequence: TGTGCCATCAGTGGGCCCACTAGCGGGAGAAATATGGAGGTGGGTGAGCAGTTCTTC. Translation gives CAISGPTSGRNMEVGEQFF.

This sequence joins TRBV5-1 and TRBJ2-2; TRBD2 matches 12 bases. The CDR3 consists of 16 residues. The germline gives CDR1 SGHRS, CDR2 YFSETQ. V gave up 6 bases and J gave up 7 bases; unmatched junction bases: 10. CDR3 nucleotides: TGCGCCAGCACCGTGACTAGCGGGAGTCACGGCGGGGAGCTGTTTTTT. This translates into CASTVTSGSHGGELFF.

This clonotype was counted many times. The chain combines TRBV5-1 with TRBJ2-1; the D is unclear. This CDR3 is built from 17 residues. CDR1 is SGHRS and CDR2 is YFSETQ in the germline V gene. Trimming removed 0 bases from V and 5 bases from J, with 18 bases in between. The CDR3 region is CASSLVTLSDVNNEQFF. The CDR3 coding sequence is TGCGCCAGCAGCTTGGTGACTCTGAGCGATGTTAACAATGAGCAGTTCTTC.

The CDR3 coding sequence is TGTGCCAGCACCCAGACAGATTCTGGAAACACCATATATTTT. Amino acid sequence: CASTQTDSGNTIYF. The chain joins TRBV12-3 or TRBV12-4 to TRBJ1-3, with a possible D match to TRBD1 (5 bases). The ends were cut back, 7 bases at V and 1 base at J, with 11 bases in the middle. This CDR3 is built from 14 residues.

This clonotype was recorded many times. V and J are TRBV29-1 and TRBJ1-1, with D unclear. The CDR3 is 12 amino acids. The germline CDR1 and CDR2 sequences are SQVTM and ANQGSEA. Trimming took off 3 bases at V and 6 bases at J, with 11 bases between the two ends. The CDR3 here is CSVDQKVSEAFF. The CDR3 DNA follows: TGCAGCGTTGATCAGAAGGTCTCTGAAGCTTTCTTT.

This clonotype was detected only a few times. This chain uses TRBV6-5 with TRBJ1-1; D may be TRBD1 (6 bases). The CDR3 covers 15 residues. The germline CDR1 and CDR2 sequences are MNHEY and SVGAGI. The germline V and J ends were trimmed by 0 bases and 7 bases, with 15 bases remaining between them. The CDR3 sequence is CASSYSIGGGIEAFF. CDR3 bases: TGTGCCAGCAGTTACTCAATAGGGGGGGGAATTGAAGCTTTCTTT.

The gene calls are TRBV6-2 or TRBV6-3 and TRBJ2-1; D is perhaps TRBD1 (5 bases). V shed 2 bases and J shed 1 base, with 9 bases lying between them. The CDR3 has 15 residues. Germline CDR1 reads MNHEY; CDR2 reads SVGEGT. In DNA, the CDR3 is TGTGCCAGCAGTTACGGGAAGGGGTCCTACAATGAGCAGTTCTTC. Protein: CASSYGKGSYNEQFF.

This clonotype was observed a few times. This rearrangement joins TRBV12-3 or TRBV12-4 to TRBJ1-1, with a tentative D call TRBD1 (5 bases). V was pared by 1 base and J by 3 bases, with 9 bases between. The CDR3 runs to 14 residues. CDR3 residues: CASSLGQSYTEAFF. The CDR3 DNA sequence: TGTGCCAGCAGTTTAGGACAGAGCTACACTGAAGCTTTCTTT.

This clonotype was counted a few times. This chain connects TRBV5-4 to TRBJ2-2; 8 bases are shared with TRBD2. Germline values: CDR1 SGHNT, CDR2 YYREEE (reference sequence). V trimming: 2 bases; J trimming: 4 bases; junction bases outside the gene matches: 4. This CDR3 is 15 amino acids long. In DNA form, the CDR3 reads TGTGCCAGCAGCTTAGCGGGGGTACGCACCGGGGAGCTGTTTTTT. Protein: CASSLAGVRTGELFF.

This clonotype has ten or more counts. V gene TRBV18 combines with J gene TRBJ1-4, with D unclear. Per the germline V gene, CDR1 is KGHSH and CDR2 is LQKENI. Trimming pared 4 bases from V and 5 bases from J, leaving 8 bases between. The CDR3 loop spans 13 amino acids. The CDR3 nucleotides are TGTGCCAGCTCACTCGACCGAAATGAAAAACTGTTTTTT. Residues: CASSLDRNEKLFF. Drawing the rest from reference TRBV18 and TRBJ1-4, the complete variable domain is NAGVMQNPRHLVRRRGQEARLRCSPMKGHSHVYWYRQLPEEGLKFMVYLQKENIIDESGMPKERFSAEFPKEGPSILRIQQVVRGDSAAYFCASSLDRNEKLFFGSGTQLSVL.

This clonotype was found many times. The rearrangement uses TRBV28 and TRBJ2-4; no firm D call. The CDR3 spans 15 residues. Trimming took 4 bases from V and 9 from J, leaving 19 bases between them. CDR1 and CDR2 from the germline V gene are MDHEN and SYDVKM. The CDR3 spells CASSSTSLGLGIQYF. CDR3 nucleotide sequence: TGTGCCAGCAGTTCGACCTCCTTGGGCTTGGGCATTCAGTACTTC.